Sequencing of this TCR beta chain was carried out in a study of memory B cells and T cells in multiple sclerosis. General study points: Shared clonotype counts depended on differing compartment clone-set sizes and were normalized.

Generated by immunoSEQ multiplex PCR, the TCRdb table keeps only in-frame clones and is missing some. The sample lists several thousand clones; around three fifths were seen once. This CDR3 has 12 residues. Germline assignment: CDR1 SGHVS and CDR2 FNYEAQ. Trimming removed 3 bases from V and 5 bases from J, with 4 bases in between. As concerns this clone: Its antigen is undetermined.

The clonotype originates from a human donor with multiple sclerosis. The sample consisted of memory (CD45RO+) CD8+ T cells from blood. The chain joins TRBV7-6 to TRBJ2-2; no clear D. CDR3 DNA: TGTGCCAGCAGCTTTATTACCGGGGAGCTGTTTTTT. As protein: CASSFITGELFF.